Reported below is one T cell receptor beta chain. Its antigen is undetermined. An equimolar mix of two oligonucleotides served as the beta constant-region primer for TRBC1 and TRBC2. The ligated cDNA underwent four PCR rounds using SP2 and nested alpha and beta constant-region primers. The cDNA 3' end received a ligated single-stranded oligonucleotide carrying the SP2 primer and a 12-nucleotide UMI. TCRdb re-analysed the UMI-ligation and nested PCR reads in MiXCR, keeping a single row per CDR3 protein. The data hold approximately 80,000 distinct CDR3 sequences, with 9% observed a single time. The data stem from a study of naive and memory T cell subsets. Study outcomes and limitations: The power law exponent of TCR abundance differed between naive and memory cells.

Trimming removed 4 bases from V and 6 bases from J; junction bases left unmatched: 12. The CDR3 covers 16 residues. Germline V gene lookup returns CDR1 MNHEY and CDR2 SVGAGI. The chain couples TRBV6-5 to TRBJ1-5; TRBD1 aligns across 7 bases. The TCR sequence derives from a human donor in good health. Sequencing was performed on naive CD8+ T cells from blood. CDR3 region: CASSSTATGSGQPQHF. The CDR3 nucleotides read TGTGCCAGCAGTTCCACAGCGACAGGGTCAGGTCAGCCCCAGCATTTT.